The 26 T cell receptor beta chains below all came from one sample that was sequenced in a study of T cell changes during pregnancy in multiple sclerosis. Generated by immunoSEQ multiplex PCR, the TCRdb table keeps only in-frame clones and is missing some. Of about 68,000 clones in the sample, just over 90% were seen once. Sequences were derived from peripheral blood, sampled in the second trimester of pregnancy. The source of these receptors is a female donor in good health, enrolled as a control in a pregnancy study.

This clone was observed a single time. This sequence joins TRBV7-2 and TRBJ1-1, with 8 bases lining up with TRBD1. The CDR3 runs to 15 residues. Germline trimming cut 1 base from V and 4 bases from J; bases unmatched to any gene: 5. Looked up from germline, CDR1 is SGHTA and CDR2 is FQGNSA. CDR3 bases: TGTGCCAGCAGCTTAGGCAGGGGGCGCGCCACTGAAGCTTTCTTT. Protein sequence: CASSLGRGRATEAFF.

CDR3: CASSLQGARYNSPLHF. CDR3 nucleotide sequence: TGCGCCAGCAGCCTACAGGGGGCGAGGTATAATTCACCCCTCCACTTT. The chain links TRBV10-2 to TRBJ1-6; 9 nucleotides match TRBD1. Germline V gene data show CDR1 as WSHSY and CDR2 as SAAADI. V was pared by 6 bases and J by 4 bases, with 7 bases of the junction left unmatched. CDR3 length equals 16 residues.

The V gene is TRBV29-1, the J gene TRBJ2-2, with a weak D call TRBD2 (7 bases). The CDR3 consists of 14 residues. CDR1 is SQVTM, CDR2 ANQGSEA, per germline. Trimming stripped 4 bases from V and 3 bases from J, with 12 bases between. CDR3 residues: CSVGGGAYTGELFF. The CDR3, as DNA: TGCAGCGTTGGTGGGGGGGCTTACACCGGGGAGCTGTTTTTT.

CDR3 DNA sequence: TGTGCCAGCAGCCTTTTTGTATCGGAAGAGACCCAGTACTTC. Protein product: CASSLFVSEETQYF. The rearrangement uses TRBV11-2 and TRBJ2-5; D gene uncertain. From germline, CDR1 is SGHAT and CDR2 FQNNGV. Between the trimmed V and J ends, which lost 5 bases and 3 bases, there was a span of 13 bases. This CDR3 is 14 amino acids long.

The chain has TRBV10-2 and TRBJ1-1; D might be TRBD1 (5 bases). The CDR3 is 12 residues long. Germline-derived CDR1 and CDR2 are WSHSY and SAAADI. V lost 10 bases, J lost 10 bases, and 19 bases lay in between. The CDR3 protein is CATVDSPPGAFF. The CDR3 DNA is TGCGCCACCGTCGACAGCCCCCCTGGAGCTTTCTTT.

V usage is TRBV25-1 and J usage is TRBJ2-7, with 7 bases matching TRBD2. Germline values: CDR1 MGHDK, CDR2 SYGVNS. Unmatched junction bases numbered 5, after V lost 2 bases and J lost 4 bases. The CDR3 is 14 residues long. For the CDR3, the DNA is TGTGCCAGCAGTGAAGGGAGGGGAAAATACGAGCAGTACTTC. Translation: CASSEGRGKYEQYF.

This chain joins TRBV27 and TRBJ1-1, with 7 positions matching TRBD1. The trim removed 2 bases at V and 0 bases at J, leaving 9 bases unmatched. The CDR3 extends over 17 amino acids. Germline V lookup: CDR1 MNHEY, CDR2 SMNVEV (reference sequence). The CDR3 sequence is CASSLRGQILMNTEAFF. In DNA form, the CDR3 reads TGTGCCAGCAGTTTAAGGGGACAGATCCTTATGAACACTGAAGCTTTCTTT.

Here the CDR3 reads CASSLAGVVYNSPLHF. DNA for the CDR3: TGCGCCAGCAGCTTGGCGGGGGTCGTATATAATTCACCCCTCCACTTT. The J gene is TRBJ1-6, the V gene TRBV5-1, with TRBD1 as a possible D gene (5 bases). Germline CDR1 and CDR2: SGHRS and YFSETQ. CDR3 length equals 16 residues. Between the trimmed V and J ends, which lost 0 bases and 4 bases, there was a span of 11 bases.

This sequence joins TRBV5-4 and TRBJ1-2; weak D call: TRBD1 (5 bases). The CDR3 is made up of 14 amino acids. Trimming took 6 bases from V and 0 from J, leaving 12 bases between them. Germline lookup yields CDR1 SGHNT and CDR2 YYREEE (reference sequence). As DNA, the CDR3 is TGTGCCAGCACTGACAGCTACTCTAACTATGGCTACACCTTC. It encodes CASTDSYSNYGYTF.

The V gene is TRBV4-2, the J gene TRBJ2-1, with 8 bases lining up with TRBD1. CDR1 is LGHNA, CDR2 YNFKEQ, per germline. V lost 0 bases and J lost 7; bases outside the gene matches: 5. The CDR3 length is 15 residues. The CDR3 nucleotides are TGTGCCAGCAGCCAAGATTCAGGGGGCTGGAATGAGCAGTTCTTC. Protein product: CASSQDSGGWNEQFF.

The chain is built from TRBV5-1 and TRBJ1-3; no reliable D call. V dropped 9 bases and J dropped 3 bases, with 13 bases sitting between them. The germline CDR1 and CDR2 sequences are SGHRS and YFSETQ. This CDR3 region has 13 residues. The CDR3 coding sequence is TGCGCCACATCCGCGGATGGTGGAAACACCATATATTTT. It translates to CATSADGGNTIYF.

The V call is TRBV9, the J call TRBJ2-1; 9 bases agree with TRBD1. The CDR3 runs 16 residues. Germline lookup yields CDR1 SGDLS and CDR2 YYNGEE. The junction had 8 bases not matched to a gene; V was cut back by 3 bases and J by 4 bases. The DNA of the CDR3 is TGTGCCAGCAGCGAAAACCGGGACAGGGCTTACAATGAGCAGTTCTTC. It yields the protein CASSENRDRAYNEQFF.

The rearrangement links TRBV9 to TRBJ2-1; the match to TRBD2 covers 12 bases. Germline values: CDR1 SGDLS, CDR2 YYNGEE. This CDR3 comprises 15 residues. The V segment lost 2 bases and the J segment 9 bases; nucleotides outside the gene matches: 6. The CDR3 coding sequence is TGTGCCAGCAGCGTGACTAGCGGGAGATATTTTGAGCAGTTCTTC. It codes for CASSVTSGRYFEQFF.

The gene calls are TRBV30 and TRBJ1-5; D gene uncertain. From germline, CDR1 is GTSNPN and CDR2 SVGIG (reference sequence). Trimming took off 3 bases at V and 7 bases at J, with 19 bases between the two ends. This CDR3 region has 15 residues. CDR3 coding DNA: TGTGCCTGGAGCGCCCCCCCGCTTCGGGTGCAGCCCCAGCATTTT. Translation: CAWSAPPLRVQPQHF.

The genes are TRBV2 and TRBJ2-3, with TRBD2 identical over 15 bases. The CDR3 sequence is 16 residues long. After removal of 3 bases from V and 3 bases from J, the junction contained 1 base not matched to a gene. The germline CDR1 and CDR2 sequences are SNHLY and FYNNEI. The CDR3 sequence is CASSDGLAGGTDTQYF. In nucleotides, the CDR3 is TGTGCCAGCAGTGACGGACTAGCGGGAGGGACAGATACGCAGTATTTT.

The rearrangement uses TRBV2 and TRBJ1-5, with D unclear. V dropped 1 base and J dropped 0 bases, with 13 bases sitting between them. In germline, CDR1 is SNHLY, CDR2 FYNNEI. CDR3 length equals 17 residues. The CDR3, as DNA: TGTGCCAGCAGTGAAGGGAGCAGCCTCTATAGCAATCAGCCCCAGCATTTT. It specifies CASSEGSSLYSNQPQHF.

This chain connects TRBV14 to TRBJ2-3; D is ambiguous. Germline V gene lookup returns CDR1 SGHDN and CDR2 FVKESK. This CDR3 contains 15 residues. Trimming stripped 4 bases from V and 1 base from J, with 12 bases between. The CDR3 region is CASSPSMRRTDTQYF. The CDR3 DNA is TGTGCCAGCAGCCCATCTATGAGGCGCACAGATACGCAGTATTTT.

The rearrangement links TRBV6-1 to TRBJ2-1; 9 bases are shared with TRBD2. The junction had 6 bases not matched to a gene; V was cut back by 8 bases and J by 4 bases. This CDR3 is 14 amino acids long. Germline values: CDR1 MNHNS, CDR2 SASEGT. Here the CDR3 DNA reads TGTGCCAGCGCGACTAGCGGAGGATACAATGAGCAGTTCTTC. Translation: CASATSGGYNEQFF.

The chain recombines TRBV4-3 with TRBJ2-7; TRBD2 agrees at 9 bases. J gave up 4 bases and V 0 bases, and 4 bases lay outside the gene matches. CDR1 is LGHNA and CDR2 is YSLEER in the germline V gene. The CDR3 covers 15 residues. CDR3 DNA sequence: TGCGCCAGCAGCCAAGAATCAAGCGGGAGGTACGAGCAGTACTTC. Encoded protein: CASSQESSGRYEQYF.

V gene TRBV7-3 combines with J gene TRBJ2-5, with 10 bases lining up with TRBD1. V dropped 2 bases and J dropped 3; count of bases not matched to a gene: 3. In germline, CDR1 is SGHTA, CDR2 FQGTGA. CDR3 size: 15 residues. CDR3 coding DNA: TGTGCCAGCAGCTTAGGACAGGGGGGCAAAGAGACCCAGTACTTC. This codes for CASSLGQGGKETQYF.

The chain's CDR3 is CASRPAGGDETQYF. CDR3 in DNA: TGTGCCAGCAGACCAGCGGGAGGGGACGAGACCCAGTACTTC. The chain carries TRBV7-9 and TRBJ2-5, with 10 bases aligning to TRBD2. This CDR3 is built from 14 residues. The ends lost 6 bases at V and 5 bases at J; junction bases unmatched: 6. Germline V gene lookup returns CDR1 SEHNR and CDR2 FQNEAQ (reference sequence).

The CDR3 sequence: CASSGGSGGYNEQFF. DNA of the CDR3: TGTGCCAGCAGCGGGGGTAGCGGGGGATACAATGAGCAGTTCTTC. The chain employs TRBV7-9 and TRBJ2-1, with 9 bases matching TRBD2. The germline CDR1 and CDR2 sequences are SEHNR and FQNEAQ (reference sequence). The CDR3 spans 15 residues. V dropped 5 bases and J dropped 4; count of bases not matched to a gene: 6.

The chain uses TRBV7-3 and TRBJ2-5; 8 bases are a match to TRBD1. CDR1 is SGHTA and CDR2 is FQGTGA in the germline V gene. V lost 5 bases and J lost 2; bases outside the gene matches: 7. The CDR3 loop spans 15 amino acids. The CDR3 DNA follows: TGTGCCAGCAGCCCCTCAGGGGGCGGACAAGAGACCCAGTACTTC. This gives the protein CASSPSGGGQETQYF.

The J gene is TRBJ1-1, the V gene TRBV10-3; D gene ambiguous. Germline CDR1 ENHRY, CDR2 SYGVKD. This CDR3 comprises 13 residues. V was trimmed by 4 bases and J by 10 bases, leaving 16 bases between them. The CDR3 sequence: CAISGSSGAGAFF. DNA of the CDR3: TGTGCCATCAGTGGGTCCTCGGGCGCGGGAGCTTTCTTT.

The chain has TRBV19 and TRBJ2-1, with TRBD2 matching 10 bases. The V gene's germline CDR1 is LNHDA and CDR2 SQIVND (reference sequence). The V and J ends lost 4 bases and 6 bases, in that order; junction bases with no gene match: 3. This CDR3 is built from 14 residues. In DNA form, the CDR3 reads TGTGCCAGTAGTAGGCTAGCGGGGGTCAATGAGCAGTTCTTC. This gives the protein CASSRLAGVNEQFF. Full variable domain (missing parts from reference TRBV19 and TRBJ2-1): DGGITQSPKYLFRKEGQNVTLSCEQNLNHDAMYWYRQDPGQGLRLIYYSQIVNDFQKGDIAEGYSVSREKKESFPLTVTSAQKNPTAFYLCASSRLAGVNEQFFGPGTRLTVL.

J is TRBJ2-7 and V is TRBV28; D is unclear. Germline CDR1 is MDHEN and CDR2 is SYDVKM. This CDR3 has 15 residues. V was shortened by 3 bases and J by 3 bases, with 15 bases between the two germline ends. The CDR3 sequence: CASSFPRPRNYEQYF. In nucleotides, the CDR3 is TGTGCCAGCAGTTTCCCTCGTCCGCGGAACTACGAGCAGTACTTC.